The T cell receptor beta chain described here comes from a study of T cells after yellow fever vaccination. This clonotype was recorded many times. Trimming cost V 3 bases and J 0 bases, with 12 bases left between them. There are 15 residues in the CDR3. Germline V lookup: CDR1 KGHSH, CDR2 LQKENI. A single record per CDR3 protein comes from TCRdb applying MiXCR to the 5' RACE reads. The table includes 250,000 or so distinct CDR3 sequences, 6.9% detected once. The specimen was CD4+ T cells sorted from PBMCs, collected 15 days after the yellow fever booster vaccination. The receptor was derived from a man aged 30 to 39 who received the YFV17D yellow fever vaccine. The chain is built from TRBV18 and TRBJ2-7; possibly TRBD1 for D (6 bases). The CDR3 loop reads CASSPTGPHSYEQYF. CDR3 in DNA: TGTGCCAGCTCACCCACAGGGCCTCACTCCTACGAGCAGTACTTC.